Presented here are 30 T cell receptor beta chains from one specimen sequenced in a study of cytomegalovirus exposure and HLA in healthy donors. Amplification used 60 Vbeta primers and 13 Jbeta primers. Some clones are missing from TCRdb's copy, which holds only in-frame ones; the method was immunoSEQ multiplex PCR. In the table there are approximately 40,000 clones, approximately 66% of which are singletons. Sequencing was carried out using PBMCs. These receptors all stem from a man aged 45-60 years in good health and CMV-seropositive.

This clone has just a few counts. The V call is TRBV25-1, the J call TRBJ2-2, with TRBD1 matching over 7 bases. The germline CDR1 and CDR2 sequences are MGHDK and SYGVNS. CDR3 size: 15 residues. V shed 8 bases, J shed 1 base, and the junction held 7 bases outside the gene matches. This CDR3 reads CASRPGQLNTGELFF. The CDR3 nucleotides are TGTGCCAGCCGCCCGGGACAGTTGAACACCGGGGAGCTGTTTTTT.

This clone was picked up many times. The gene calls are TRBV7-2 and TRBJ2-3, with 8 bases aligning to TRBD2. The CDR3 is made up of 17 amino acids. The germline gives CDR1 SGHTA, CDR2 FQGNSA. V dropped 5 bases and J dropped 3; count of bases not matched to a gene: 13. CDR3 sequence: CASSLAGTGGPTDTQYF. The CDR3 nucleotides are TGTGCCAGCAGCCTCGCCGGGACGGGGGGGCCGACAGATACGCAGTATTTT.

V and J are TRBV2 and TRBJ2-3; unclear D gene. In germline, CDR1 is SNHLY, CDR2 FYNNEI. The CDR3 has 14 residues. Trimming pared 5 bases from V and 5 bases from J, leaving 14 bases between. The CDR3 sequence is CASSNPSVGDTQYF. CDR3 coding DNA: TGTGCCAGCAGTAACCCAAGCGTTGGAGATACGCAGTATTTT.

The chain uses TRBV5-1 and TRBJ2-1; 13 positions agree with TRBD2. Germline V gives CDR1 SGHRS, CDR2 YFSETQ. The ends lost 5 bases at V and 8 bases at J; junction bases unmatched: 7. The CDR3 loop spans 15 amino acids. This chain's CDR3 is CASRAGTSGAHEQFF. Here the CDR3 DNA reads TGCGCCAGCAGGGCAGGGACTAGCGGGGCCCATGAGCAGTTCTTC.

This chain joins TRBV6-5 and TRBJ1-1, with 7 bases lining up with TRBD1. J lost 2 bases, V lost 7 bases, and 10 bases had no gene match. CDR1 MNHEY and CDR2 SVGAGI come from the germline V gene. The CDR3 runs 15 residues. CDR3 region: CASTKTGRGNTEAFF. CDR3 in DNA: TGTGCCAGCACTAAGACAGGGCGGGGTAACACTGAAGCTTTCTTT.

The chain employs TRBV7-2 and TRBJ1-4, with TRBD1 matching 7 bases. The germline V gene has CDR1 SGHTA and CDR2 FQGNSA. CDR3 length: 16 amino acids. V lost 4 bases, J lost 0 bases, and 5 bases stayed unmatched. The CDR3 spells CASSWGDSPTNEKLFF. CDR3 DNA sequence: TGTGCCAGCAGCTGGGGGGACAGTCCAACTAATGAAAAACTGTTTTTT.

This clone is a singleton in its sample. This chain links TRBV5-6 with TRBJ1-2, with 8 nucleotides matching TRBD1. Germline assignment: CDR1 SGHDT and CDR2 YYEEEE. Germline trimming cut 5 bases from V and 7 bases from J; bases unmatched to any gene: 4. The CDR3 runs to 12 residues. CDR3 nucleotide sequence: TGTGCCAGCAGTCTGACAGGGGTTGGCTACACCTTC. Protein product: CASSLTGVGYTF. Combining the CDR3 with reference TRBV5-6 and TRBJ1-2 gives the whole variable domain DAGVTQSPTHLIKTRGQQVTLRCSPKSGHDTVSWYQQALGQGPQFIFQYYEEEERQRGNFPDRFSGHQFPNYSSELNVNALLLGDSALYLCASSLTGVGYTFGSGTRLTVV.

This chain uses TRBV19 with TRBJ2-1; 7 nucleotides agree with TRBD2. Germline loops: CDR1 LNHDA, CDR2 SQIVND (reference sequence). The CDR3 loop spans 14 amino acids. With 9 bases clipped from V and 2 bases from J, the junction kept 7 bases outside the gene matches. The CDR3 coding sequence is TGTGCCAGCGGCGGGGGAGGGACCTACAATGAGCAGTTCTTC. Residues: CASGGGGTYNEQFF.

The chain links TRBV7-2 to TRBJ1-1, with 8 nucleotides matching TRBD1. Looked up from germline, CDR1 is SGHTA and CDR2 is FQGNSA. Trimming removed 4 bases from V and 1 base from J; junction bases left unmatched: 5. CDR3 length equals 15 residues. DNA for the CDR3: TGTGCCAGCAGCTCGTCGACAGGGGCGAACACTGAAGCTTTCTTT. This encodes CASSSSTGANTEAFF.

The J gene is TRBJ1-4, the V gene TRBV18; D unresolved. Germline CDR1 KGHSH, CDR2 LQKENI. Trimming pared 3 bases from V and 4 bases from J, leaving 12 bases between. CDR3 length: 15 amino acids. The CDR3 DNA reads TGTGCCAGCTCACCGAGGGAGGGCGGTAATGAAAAACTGTTTTTT. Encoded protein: CASSPREGGNEKLFF. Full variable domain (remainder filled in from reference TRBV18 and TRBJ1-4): NAGVMQNPRHLVRRRGQEARLRCSPMKGHSHVYWYRQLPEEGLKFMVYLQKENIIDESGMPKERFSAEFPKEGPSILRIQQVVRGDSAAYFCASSPREGGNEKLFFGSGTQLSVL.

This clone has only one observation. The CDR3 is CSVSKTTGRDTQYF. CDR3 in DNA: TGCAGCGTCAGTAAGACGACAGGGAGAGATACGCAGTATTTT. The chain employs TRBV29-1 and TRBJ2-3; 7 bases fit TRBD1. Trimming cost V 6 bases and J 5 bases; bases outside gene matches: 11. The CDR3 has 14 amino acids. The germline CDR1 and CDR2 sequences are SQVTM and ANQGSEA.

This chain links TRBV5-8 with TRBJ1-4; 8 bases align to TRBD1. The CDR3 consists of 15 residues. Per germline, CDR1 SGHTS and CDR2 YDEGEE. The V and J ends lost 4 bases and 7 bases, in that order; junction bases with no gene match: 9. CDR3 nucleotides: TGTGCCAGCAGCCCGAACACAGGGGGTGGTGAAAAACTGTTTTTT. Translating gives CASSPNTGGGEKLFF.

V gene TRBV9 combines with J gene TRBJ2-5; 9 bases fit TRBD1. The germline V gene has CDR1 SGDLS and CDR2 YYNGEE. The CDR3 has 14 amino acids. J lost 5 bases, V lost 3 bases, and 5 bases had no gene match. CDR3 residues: CASSDTGGGETQYF. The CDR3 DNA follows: TGTGCCAGCAGCGACACAGGGGGCGGGGAGACCCAGTACTTC. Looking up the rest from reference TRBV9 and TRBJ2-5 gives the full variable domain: DSGVTQTPKHLITATGQRVTLRCSPRSGDLSVYWYQQSLDQGLQFLIQYYNGEERAKGNILERFSAQQFPDLHSELNLSSLELGDSALYFCASSDTGGGETQYFGPGTRLLVL.

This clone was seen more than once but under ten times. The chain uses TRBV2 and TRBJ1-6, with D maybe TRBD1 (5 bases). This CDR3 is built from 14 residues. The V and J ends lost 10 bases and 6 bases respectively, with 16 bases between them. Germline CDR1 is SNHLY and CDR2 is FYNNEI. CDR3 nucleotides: TGTGCCAAGGGAGGGGTCGACGGTAATTCACCCCTCCACTTT. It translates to CAKGGVDGNSPLHF.

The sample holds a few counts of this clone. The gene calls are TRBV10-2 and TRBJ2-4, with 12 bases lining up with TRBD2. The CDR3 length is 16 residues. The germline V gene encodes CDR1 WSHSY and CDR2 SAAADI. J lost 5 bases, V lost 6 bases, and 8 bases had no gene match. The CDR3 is CASRTTSGGPENIQYF. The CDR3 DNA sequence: TGCGCCAGCAGGACGACTAGCGGGGGACCGGAAAACATTCAGTACTTC.

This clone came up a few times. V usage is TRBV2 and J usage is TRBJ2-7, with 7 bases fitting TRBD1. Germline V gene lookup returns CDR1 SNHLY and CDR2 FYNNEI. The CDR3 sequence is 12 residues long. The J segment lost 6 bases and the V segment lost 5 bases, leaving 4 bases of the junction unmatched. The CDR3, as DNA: TGTGCCAGCAGTTCACAGGGGCGCGAGCAGTACTTC. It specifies CASSSQGREQYF.

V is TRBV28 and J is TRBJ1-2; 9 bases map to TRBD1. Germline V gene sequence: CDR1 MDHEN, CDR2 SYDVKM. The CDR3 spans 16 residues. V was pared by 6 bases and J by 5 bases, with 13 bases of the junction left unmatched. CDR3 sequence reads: CASRRSLQGARYGYTF. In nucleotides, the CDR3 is TGTGCCAGCAGACGAAGCCTACAGGGGGCTCGGTATGGCTACACCTTC.

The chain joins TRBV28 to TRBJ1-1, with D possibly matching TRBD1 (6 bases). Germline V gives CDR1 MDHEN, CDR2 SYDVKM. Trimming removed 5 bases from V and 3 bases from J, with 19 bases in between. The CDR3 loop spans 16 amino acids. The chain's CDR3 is CASSAIKTGSDTEAFF. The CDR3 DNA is TGTGCCAGCAGTGCCATTAAGACAGGTTCAGACACTGAAGCTTTCTTT. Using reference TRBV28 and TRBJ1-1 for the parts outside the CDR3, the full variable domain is DVKVTQSSRYLVKRTGEKVFLECVQDMDHENMFWYRQDPGLGLRLIYFSYDVKMKEKGDIPEGYSVSREKKERFSLILESASTNQTSMYLCASSAIKTGSDTEAFFGQGTRLTVV.

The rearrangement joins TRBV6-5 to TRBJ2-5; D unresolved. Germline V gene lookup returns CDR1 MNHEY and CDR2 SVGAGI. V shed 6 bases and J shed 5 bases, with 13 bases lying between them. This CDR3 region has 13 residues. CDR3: CASSDGFGETQYF. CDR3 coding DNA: TGTGCCAGCAGCGACGGGTTTGGGGAGACCCAGTACTTC.

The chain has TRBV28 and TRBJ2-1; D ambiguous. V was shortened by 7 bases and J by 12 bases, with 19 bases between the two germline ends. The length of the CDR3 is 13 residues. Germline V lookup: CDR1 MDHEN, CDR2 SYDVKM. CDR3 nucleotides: TGTGCCAGCATTAAGAGGAACGAAAAGTCGCAGTTCTTC. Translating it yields CASIKRNEKSQFF.

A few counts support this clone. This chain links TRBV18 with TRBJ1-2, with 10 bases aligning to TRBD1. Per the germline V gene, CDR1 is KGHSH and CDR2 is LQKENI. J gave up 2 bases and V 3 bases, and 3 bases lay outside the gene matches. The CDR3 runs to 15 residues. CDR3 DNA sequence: TGTGCCAGCTCACCCGGACAGGGGGAGAACTATGGCTACACCTTC. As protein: CASSPGQGENYGYTF.

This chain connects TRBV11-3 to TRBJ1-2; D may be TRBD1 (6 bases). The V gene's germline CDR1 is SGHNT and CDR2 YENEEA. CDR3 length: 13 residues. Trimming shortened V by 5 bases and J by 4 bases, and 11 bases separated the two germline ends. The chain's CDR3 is CASSPVGGYGYTF. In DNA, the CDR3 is TGTGCCAGCAGCCCAGTAGGGGGCTATGGCTACACCTTC.

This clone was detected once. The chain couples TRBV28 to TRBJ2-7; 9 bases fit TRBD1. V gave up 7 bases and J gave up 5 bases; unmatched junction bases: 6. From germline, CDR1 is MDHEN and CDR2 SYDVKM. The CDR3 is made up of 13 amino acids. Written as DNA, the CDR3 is TGTGCCAGCAAGGGGACAGGGCGGAACGAGCAGTACTTC. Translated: CASKGTGRNEQYF.

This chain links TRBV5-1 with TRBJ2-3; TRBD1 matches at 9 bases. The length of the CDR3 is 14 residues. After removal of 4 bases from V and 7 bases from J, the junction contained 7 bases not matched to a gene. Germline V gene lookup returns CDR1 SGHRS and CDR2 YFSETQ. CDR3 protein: CASSPGQGGNTQYF. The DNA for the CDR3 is TGCGCCAGCAGCCCGGGACAGGGTGGGAATACGCAGTATTTT.

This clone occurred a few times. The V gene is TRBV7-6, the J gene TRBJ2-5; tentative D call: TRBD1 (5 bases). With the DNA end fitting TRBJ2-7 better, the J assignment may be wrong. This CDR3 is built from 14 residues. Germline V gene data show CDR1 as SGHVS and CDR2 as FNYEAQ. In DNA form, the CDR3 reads TGTGCCAGCAGCGTGAGACAGAGCTCCTACGAGCAGTACTTC. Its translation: CASSVRQSSYEQYF.

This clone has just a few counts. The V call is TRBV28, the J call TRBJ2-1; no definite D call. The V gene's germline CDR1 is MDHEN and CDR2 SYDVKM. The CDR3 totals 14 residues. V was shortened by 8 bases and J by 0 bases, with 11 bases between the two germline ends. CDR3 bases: TGTGCCAGCGGTTCCTCGGGCTCCTACAATGAGCAGTTCTTC. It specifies CASGSSGSYNEQFF.

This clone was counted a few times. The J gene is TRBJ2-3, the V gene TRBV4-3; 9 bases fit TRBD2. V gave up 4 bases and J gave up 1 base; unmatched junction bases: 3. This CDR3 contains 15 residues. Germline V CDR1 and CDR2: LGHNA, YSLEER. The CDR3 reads CASSRGLARTDTQYF. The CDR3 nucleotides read TGCGCCAGCAGCCGGGGACTAGCACGCACAGATACGCAGTATTTT.

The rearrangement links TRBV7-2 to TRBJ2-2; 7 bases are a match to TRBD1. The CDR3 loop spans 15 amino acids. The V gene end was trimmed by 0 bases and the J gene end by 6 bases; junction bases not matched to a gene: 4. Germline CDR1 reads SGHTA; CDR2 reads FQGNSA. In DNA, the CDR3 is TGTGCCAGCAGCTTAGCGGGGCAGGGGGCCGGGGAGCTGTTTTTT. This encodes CASSLAGQGAGELFF.

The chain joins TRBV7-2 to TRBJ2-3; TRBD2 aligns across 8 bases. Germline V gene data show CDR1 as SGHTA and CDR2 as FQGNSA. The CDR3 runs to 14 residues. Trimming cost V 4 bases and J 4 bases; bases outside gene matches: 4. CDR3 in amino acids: CASSSGGPSDTQYF. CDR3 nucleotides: TGTGCCAGCAGCTCGGGGGGGCCCTCAGATACGCAGTATTTT.

This chain's CDR3 is CASSPRTGEQYF. The CDR3 DNA reads TGTGCCAGCAGCCCCCGGACAGGCGAGCAGTACTTC. The V and J genes are TRBV5-4 and TRBJ2-7; 7 nucleotides align to TRBD1. From germline, CDR1 is SGHNT and CDR2 YYREEE (reference sequence). There are 12 residues in the CDR3. The V gene end was trimmed by 4 bases and the J gene end by 6 bases; junction bases not matched to a gene: 4. Based on the CDR3 plus reference TRBV5-4 and TRBJ2-7, the full variable domain is ETGVTQSPTHLIKTRGQQVTLRCSSQSGHNTVSWYQQALGQGPQFIFQYYREEENGRGNFPPRFSGLQFPNYSSELNVNALELDDSALYLCASSPRTGEQYFGPGTRLTVT.